What follows are 18 T cell receptor beta chains derived from one specimen sequenced in a study of beta chain features in type 1 diabetes. As every portion of the isolated RNA was reverse transcribed, the sequencing read expressed TCRB transcripts. Produced via immunoSEQ multiplex PCR; TCRdb's table is partial and in-frame only. This table has approximately 380,000 clones, over 13% appearing once. Specimen: naive CD4+ T cells from blood. Every receptor here comes from a woman younger than 35 in good health.

J is TRBJ2-6 and V is TRBV30, with a weak D call TRBD1 (5 bases). CDR1 and CDR2 from the germline V gene are GTSNPN and SVGIG (reference sequence). This CDR3 has 16 amino acids. V lost 1 base to trimming and J lost 0 bases, with 10 bases between them. The CDR3 region has the DNA TGTGCCTGGAGTGAGGGGTATAACTCTGGGGCCAACGTCCTGACTTTC. It specifies CAWSEGYNSGANVLTF.

This clone has a handful of counts. The chain combines TRBV7-8 with TRBJ1-2, with D perhaps matching TRBD1 (5 bases). Trimming pared 0 bases from V and 0 bases from J, leaving 11 bases between. This CDR3 comprises 16 residues. Germline V gives CDR1 SGHVS, CDR2 FQNEAQ. CDR3: CASSLAWPGTNYGYTF. The CDR3, as DNA: TGTGCCAGCAGCTTAGCGTGGCCAGGGACTAACTATGGCTACACCTTC.

The V and J genes are TRBV4-1 and TRBJ2-7; D unresolved. Germline V lookup: CDR1 MGHRA, CDR2 YSYEKL. V lost 0 bases and J lost 1, with 10 bases in between. This CDR3 has 15 amino acids. The CDR3 coding sequence is TGCGCCAGCAGCCAAGAGGTGAGGCGATCCTACGAGCAGTACTTC. Translated, it gives CASSQEVRRSYEQYF.

The CDR3 DNA reads as TGTGCCAGCGCGGGGGGCATTAGCACAGATACGCAGTATTTT. It specifies CASAGGISTDTQYF. The V gene is TRBV27, the J gene TRBJ2-3; 8 nucleotides align to TRBD2. This CDR3 is built from 14 residues. The ends lost 8 bases at V and 0 bases at J; junction bases unmatched: 4. The V gene's germline CDR1 is MNHEY and CDR2 SMNVEV (reference sequence).

The chain employs TRBV28 and TRBJ1-1; D possibly corresponds to TRBD1 (5 bases). This CDR3 has 14 amino acids. The ends were cut back, 3 bases at V and 1 base at J, with 9 bases in the middle. Germline V lookup: CDR1 MDHEN, CDR2 SYDVKM. The CDR3 sequence is CASSLRQGNTEAFF. CDR3 in DNA: TGTGCCAGCAGTTTGCGGCAGGGGAACACTGAAGCTTTCTTT.

This chain joins TRBV4-2 and TRBJ2-5; 13 bases align to TRBD2. V was clipped by 0 bases and J by 5 bases; unmatched bases: 9. The CDR3 totals 18 residues. Germline assignment: CDR1 LGHNA and CDR2 YNFKEQ. CDR3 loop: CASSQDVTSGGGRETQYF. The DNA for the CDR3 is TGTGCCAGCAGCCAAGATGTTACTAGCGGGGGGGGACGGGAGACCCAGTACTTC.

A few counts support this clone. The V call is TRBV29-1, the J call TRBJ2-2, with TRBD2 matching 11 bases. The CDR3 is 14 amino acids. V shed 8 bases, J shed 3 bases, and the junction held 5 bases outside the gene matches. Germline loops: CDR1 SQVTM, CDR2 ANQGSEA. CDR3 in amino acids: CSPGTSGHTGELFF. CDR3 DNA: TGCAGCCCCGGGACTAGCGGACACACCGGGGAGCTGTTTTTT.

This clone was counted only a few times. V is TRBV18 and J is TRBJ2-7, with 7 positions matching TRBD2. After removal of 2 bases from V and 0 bases from J, the junction contained 7 bases not matched to a gene. Germline-derived CDR1 and CDR2 are KGHSH and LQKENI. The length of the CDR3 is 16 residues. The CDR3 bases are TGTGCCAGCTCACCAGTACCCGGGACTAACTCCTACGAGCAGTACTTC. This sequence encodes CASSPVPGTNSYEQYF.

This clone was seen a handful of times. The chain employs TRBV20-1 and TRBJ2-7; D gene unclear. Germline-derived CDR1 and CDR2 are DFQATT and SNEGSKA (reference sequence). This CDR3 has 11 amino acids. V lost 6 bases and J lost 3, with 9 bases in between. CDR3: CSATTGYEQYF. CDR3 DNA: TGCAGTGCCACCACCGGCTACGAGCAGTACTTC.

With respect to this clone: Distinct nucleotide sequences in the sample also encode this CDR3. The genes are TRBV5-1 and TRBJ2-1; TRBD2 agrees at 8 bases. Looked up from germline, CDR1 is SGHRS and CDR2 is YFSETQ. With V trimmed by 2 bases and J by 0 bases, 1 base remained unmatched. The CDR3 is 15 residues long. The chain's CDR3 is CASSLLAASYNEQFF. CDR3 coding DNA: TGCGCCAGCAGCTTACTAGCGGCCTCCTACAATGAGCAGTTCTTC. The full variable domain, its missing parts supplied by reference TRBV5-1 and TRBJ2-1, is KAGVTQTPRYLIKTRGQQVTLSCSPISGHRSVSWYQQTPGQGLQFLFEYFSETQRNKGNFPGRFSGRQFSNSRSEMNVSTLELGDSALYLCASSLLAASYNEQFFGPGTRLTVL.

This chain links TRBV7-2 with TRBJ2-7, with D possibly matching TRBD2 (7 bases). Germline V CDR1 and CDR2: SGHTA, FQGNSA. V was clipped by 6 bases and J by 5 bases, with 26 bases between them. The CDR3 runs 17 residues. The DNA of the CDR3 is TGTGCCAGCAGGGTAGGGGGGGGTTTAGTAGGTTCCGACGAGCAGTACTTC. This translates into CASRVGGGLVGSDEQYF.

This chain uses TRBV7-2 with TRBJ1-2; a possible D gene is TRBD1 (5 bases). CDR1 and CDR2 from the germline V gene are SGHTA and FQGNSA. Deletions cut 3 bases from V and 5 bases from J, with 16 bases between. The CDR3 sequence is 15 residues long. CDR3 region: CASSFQPGTRYGYTF. In DNA, the CDR3 is TGTGCCAGCAGCTTCCAACCCGGGACTCGGTATGGCTACACCTTC.

This clone was seen only a few times. The rearrangement uses TRBV19 and TRBJ1-5; 7 bases align to TRBD1. V lost 6 bases, J lost 6 bases, and 8 bases stayed unmatched. CDR1 is LNHDA, CDR2 SQIVND, per germline (reference sequence). CDR3 length: 14 amino acids. The CDR3 DNA is TGTGCCAGTAGGCGACGACAGGGCAGTCAGCCCCAGCATTTT. Translating it yields CASRRRQGSQPQHF.

The CDR3 sequence is CASSLQGQGLYNEQFF. CDR3 DNA: TGTGCCAGCAGCCTCCAGGGACAGGGTCTTTACAATGAGCAGTTCTTC. The chain combines TRBV28 with TRBJ2-1; TRBD1 agrees at 9 bases. The CDR3 has 16 amino acids. Germline V CDR1 and CDR2: MDHEN, SYDVKM. V lost 6 bases to trimming and J lost 4 bases; unmatched junction nucleotides: 10. Based on the CDR3 plus reference TRBV28 and TRBJ2-1, the full variable domain is DVKVTQSSRYLVKRTGEKVFLECVQDMDHENMFWYRQDPGLGLRLIYFSYDVKMKEKGDIPEGYSVSREKKERFSLILESASTNQTSMYLCASSLQGQGLYNEQFFGPGTRLTVL.

This CDR3 is CASSLAGTELYNEQFF. The CDR3 nucleotides read TGTGCCAGCAGCTTAGCCGGGACAGAGTTATACAATGAGCAGTTCTTC. This chain joins TRBV7-2 and TRBJ2-1; 7 bases match TRBD1. The germline V gene has CDR1 SGHTA and CDR2 FQGNSA. The CDR3 is 16 residues long. Trimming at V came to 0 bases and at J to 4 bases, leaving 6 bases not matched to a gene.

The rearrangement joins TRBV4-1 to TRBJ2-5; 7 bases are shared with TRBD1. After removal of 1 base from V and 5 bases from J, the junction contained 7 bases not matched to a gene. The CDR3 runs to 15 residues. Germline V gene data show CDR1 as MGHRA and CDR2 as YSYEKL. DNA of the CDR3: TGCGCCAGCAGCCAAGGAGGGGGCGGTTGGGAGACCCAGTACTTC. This encodes CASSQGGGGWETQYF.

This clone was seen only a few times. The chain is built from TRBV9 and TRBJ2-7, with 9 bases identical to TRBD2. This CDR3 has 14 amino acids. V was pared by 3 bases and J by 5 bases, with 6 bases of the junction left unmatched. The germline CDR1 and CDR2 sequences are SGDLS and YYNGEE. Written as DNA, the CDR3 is TGTGCCAGCAGCGGTAGCGGGAGTCTACACGAGCAGTACTTC. Protein product: CASSGSGSLHEQYF. The complete variable domain, with remaining parts taken from reference TRBV9 and TRBJ2-7, reads DSGVTQTPKHLITATGQRVTLRCSPRSGDLSVYWYQQSLDQGLQFLIQYYNGEERAKGNILERFSAQQFPDLHSELNLSSLELGDSALYFCASSGSGSLHEQYFGPGTRLTVT.

This clone was counted only a few times. The V and J genes are TRBV10-3 and TRBJ2-3; no definite D call. Germline V gene lookup returns CDR1 ENHRY and CDR2 SYGVKD. The ends were cut back, 0 bases at V and 2 bases at J, with 18 bases in the middle. The CDR3 contains 18 residues. As DNA, the CDR3 is TGTGCCATCAGTGAGTCGAAGCAGGTCCCTAACCCCACAGATACGCAGTATTTT. Translation gives CAISESKQVPNPTDTQYF.